The clone carrying this TCR beta chain was found many times. The antigen remains unidentified. This sample is part of a study of spatial heterogeneity in lung cancer. Overall study context: Researchers sequenced follow-up PBMC samples if they had them, and these came a median of approximately 2 years after resection. Each time, sequencing found more beta-chain sequences than alpha-chain sequences.

Whole-study results and caveats: Resection saw ubiquitous expanded tumor TCRs appear in blood more than follow-up did.

TCRdb called the 5' RACE reads again in MiXCR, with one record for every CDR3 protein. Of about 70,000 distinct CDR3 sequences listed, around 9.3% were seen once; the top ten hold under 2.5%. This CDR3 is built from 15 residues. V trimming: 7 bases; J trimming: 6 bases; junction bases outside the gene matches: 9. Germline values: CDR1 LNHDA, CDR2 SQIVND (reference sequence). Indicated time point: blood at routine non-recurrence follow-up after resection. V is TRBV19 and J is TRBJ2-2; the match to TRBD1 covers 9 bases. The sequence came from a female donor with early-stage non-small cell lung cancer. The sequencing here drew on PBMCs, taken at follow-up. The DNA of the CDR3 is TGTGCCAGTACATATTTGAGGACAGGGGCCGGGGAGCTGTTTTTT. It encodes CASTYLRTGAGELFF.